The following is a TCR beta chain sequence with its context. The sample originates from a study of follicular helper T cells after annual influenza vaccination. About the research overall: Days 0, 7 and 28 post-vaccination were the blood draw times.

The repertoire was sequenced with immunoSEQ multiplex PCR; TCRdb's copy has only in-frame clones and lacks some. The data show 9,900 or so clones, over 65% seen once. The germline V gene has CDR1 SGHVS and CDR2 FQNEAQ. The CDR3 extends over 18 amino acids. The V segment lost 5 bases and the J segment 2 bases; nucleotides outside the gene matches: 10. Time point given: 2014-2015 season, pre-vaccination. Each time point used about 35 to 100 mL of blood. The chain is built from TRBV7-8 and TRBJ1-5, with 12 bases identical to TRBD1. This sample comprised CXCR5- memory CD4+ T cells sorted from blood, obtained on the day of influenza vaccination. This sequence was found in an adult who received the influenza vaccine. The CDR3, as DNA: TGTGCCAGCAGCCCCCGGGACAGGGGGCTTGTTGGCAATCAGCCCCAGCATTTT. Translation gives CASSPRDRGLVGNQPQHF. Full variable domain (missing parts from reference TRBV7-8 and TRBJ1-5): GAGVSQSPRYKVAKRGQDVALRCDPISGHVSLFWYQQALGQGPEFLTYFQNEAQLDKSGLPSDRFFAERPEGSVSTLKIQRTQQEDSAVYLCASSPRDRGLVGNQPQHFGDGTRLSIL.